The 11 T cell receptor beta chains given below trace back to one sample, sequenced in a study of cytomegalovirus exposure and HLA in healthy donors (dated by TCRdb to the late 2010s). Library construction relied on the immunoSEQ multiplex PCR assay. TCRdb limited this immuneACCESS table to in-frame rearrangements with V and J called. A share of clones is missing; checked studies link under half to unresolved V genes, and the rest is unexplained. The sample records 150,000 to 200,000 clones, 88% of which are singletons. Jointly, the top ten make up around 3% of the sample. Sequencing was carried out using PBMCs. The receptors here all came from a man between 18 and 29 years old in good health and CMV-seronegative.

This chain uses TRBV6-1 with TRBJ2-5, with 9 bases that match TRBD1. This CDR3 spans 14 amino acids. V lost 5 bases and J lost 5; bases outside the gene matches: 6. Germline CDR1 MNHNS, CDR2 SASEGT. CDR3 in amino acids: CASSLGQGMETQYF. Here the CDR3 DNA reads TGTGCCAGCAGTCTAGGACAGGGGATGGAGACCCAGTACTTC.

This clone was observed a single time. The rearrangement links TRBV4-2 to TRBJ2-6, with D hard to call. The V end was cut by 0 bases, the J end by 0 bases, with 9 bases between. This CDR3 has 17 amino acids. Germline V lookup: CDR1 LGHNA, CDR2 YNFKEQ. CDR3 amino acids: CASSQEREISGANVLTF. In DNA form, the CDR3 reads TGTGCCAGCAGCCAAGAACGAGAGATCTCTGGGGCCAACGTCCTGACTTTC.

The chain carries TRBV4-3 and TRBJ2-3; 10 nucleotides agree with TRBD2. Germline-derived CDR1 and CDR2 are LGHNA and YSLEER. This CDR3 contains 16 residues. V shed 4 bases, J shed 0 bases, and the junction held 4 bases outside the gene matches. For the CDR3, the DNA is TGCGCCAGCAGCCGCCCGACTAGCGGGAGCACAGATACGCAGTATTTT. Its translation is CASSRPTSGSTDTQYF.

The chain couples TRBV4-1 to TRBJ2-7, with D perhaps TRBD2 (6 bases). Trimming removed 4 bases at V and 4 bases at J, with 11 bases between. The CDR3 covers 13 residues. In germline, CDR1 is MGHRA, CDR2 YSYEKL. The CDR3 DNA reads TGCGCCAGCAGCCCGCTAGCGTGGTACGAGCAGTACTTC. Its protein product is CASSPLAWYEQYF.

This clone was seen a handful of times. Since the CDR3 does not end with the conserved phenylalanine or tryptophan, this likely comes from a read error. The DNA is omitted, as the CDR3 cannot be located on it reliably, and the CDR3 follows TCRdb's listing. The rearrangement joins TRBV19 to TRBJ1-2; the D segment call TRBD1 is taken from the table without a DNA check. Germline V gene lookup returns CDR1 LNHDA and CDR2 SQIVND (reference sequence). The CDR3 has 13 amino acids, counting both end residues. This CDR3 reads CASMDGRAFQGAL.

V and J are TRBV2 and TRBJ2-7; no reliable D call. The CDR3 spans 12 residues. V lost 5 bases to trimming and J lost 7 bases, with 12 bases between them. Germline CDR1 and CDR2: SNHLY and FYNNEI. This CDR3 is CASSPTAVEQYV. The CDR3 DNA follows: TGTGCCAGCAGTCCAACAGCCGTTGAGCAGTACGTC.

The chain has TRBV13 and TRBJ2-7; 11 bases line up with TRBD2. This CDR3 has 16 amino acids. Trimming removed 0 bases from V and 3 bases from J; junction bases left unmatched: 4. The V gene's germline CDR1 is PRHDT and CDR2 FYEKMQ (reference sequence). This CDR3 reads CASSLGTSGSNYEQYF. The CDR3 nucleotides read TGTGCCAGCAGCTTAGGTACTAGCGGGAGTAACTACGAGCAGTACTTC.

In its sample, this clone was seen once. V and J are TRBV15 and TRBJ1-3; D call uncertain. V gave up 1 base and J gave up 4 bases, with 8 bases separating them. The germline CDR1 and CDR2 sequences are LNHNV and YYDKDF (reference sequence). This CDR3 has 14 amino acids. The CDR3: CATSRAGTGNTIYF. CDR3 bases: TGTGCCACCAGCAGAGCAGGTACAGGAAACACCATATATTTT.

V is TRBV5-6 and J is TRBJ2-7; D is perhaps TRBD1 (6 bases). V lost 0 bases to trimming and J lost 0 bases, with 10 bases between them. From germline, CDR1 is SGHDT and CDR2 YYEEEE. CDR3 length: 15 amino acids. The CDR3 is CASSLAGQSSYEQYF. CDR3 nucleotide sequence: TGTGCCAGCAGCTTGGCGGGACAAAGCTCCTACGAGCAGTACTTC. Based on the CDR3 plus reference TRBV5-6 and TRBJ2-7, the full variable domain is DAGVTQSPTHLIKTRGQQVTLRCSPKSGHDTVSWYQQALGQGPQFIFQYYEEEERQRGNFPDRFSGHQFPNYSSELNVNALLLGDSALYLCASSLAGQSSYEQYFGPGTRLTVT.

This chain connects TRBV6-1 to TRBJ2-3, with D perhaps TRBD2 (5 bases). The germline gives CDR1 MNHNS, CDR2 SASEGT. Trimming left V 1 base short and J 2 bases short, with 16 bases between. This CDR3 has 17 residues. CDR3 region: CASSEDERARVTDTQYF. Written as DNA, the CDR3 is TGTGCCAGCAGTGAAGACGAGAGGGCGCGGGTCACAGATACGCAGTATTTT.

The rearrangement uses TRBV5-1 and TRBJ2-2; 7 bases fit TRBD2. Trimming took 1 base from V and 6 from J; bases not matched to a gene: 9. Germline V gene lookup returns CDR1 SGHRS and CDR2 YFSETQ. This CDR3 is built from 16 residues. The CDR3 loop is CASSLRRGGSAGELFF. Here the CDR3 DNA reads TGCGCCAGCAGCTTGCGGAGGGGCGGGAGTGCCGGGGAGCTGTTTTTT. Full variable domain (outside the CDR3, taken from reference TRBV5-1 and TRBJ2-2): KAGVTQTPRYLIKTRGQQVTLSCSPISGHRSVSWYQQTPGQGLQFLFEYFSETQRNKGNFPGRFSGRQFSNSRSEMNVSTLELGDSALYLCASSLRRGGSAGELFFGEGSRLTVL.